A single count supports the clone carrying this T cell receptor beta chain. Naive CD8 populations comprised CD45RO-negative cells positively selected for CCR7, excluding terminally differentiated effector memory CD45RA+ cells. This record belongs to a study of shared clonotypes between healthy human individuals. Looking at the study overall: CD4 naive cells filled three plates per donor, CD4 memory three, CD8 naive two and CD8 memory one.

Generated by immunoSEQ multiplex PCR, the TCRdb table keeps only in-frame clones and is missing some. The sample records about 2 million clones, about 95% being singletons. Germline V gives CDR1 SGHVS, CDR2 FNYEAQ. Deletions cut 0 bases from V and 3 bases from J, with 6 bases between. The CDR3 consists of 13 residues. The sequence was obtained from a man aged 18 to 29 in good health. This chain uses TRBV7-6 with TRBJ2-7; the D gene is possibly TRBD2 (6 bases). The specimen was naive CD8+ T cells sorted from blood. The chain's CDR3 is CASSLATSYEQYF. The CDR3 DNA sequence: TGTGCCAGCAGCTTAGCGACTAGCTACGAGCAGTACTTC.